This record covers a single T cell receptor (beta chain). Germline-derived CDR1 and CDR2 are MDHEN and SYDVKM. The CDR3 is made up of 18 amino acids. With 7 bases clipped from V and 2 bases from J, the junction kept 19 bases outside the gene matches. This sample is part of a study of shared clonotypes between healthy human individuals. Profiled with immunoSEQ multiplex PCR; TCRdb holds only in-frame clones, not every one. The profile shows 400,000 to 550,000 clones, approximately 79% of them singletons. The receptor comes from a woman in her thirties or forties in good health. Some clones in this sample may be carry-over from other donors' samples. This chain joins TRBV28 and TRBJ1-2; TRBD1 agrees at 7 bases. Sequenced: PBMCs. The CDR3 here is CASTMGGVEGAWNYGYTF. The CDR3 bases are TGTGCCAGCACCATGGGAGGGGTCGAGGGGGCGTGGAACTATGGCTACACCTTC.